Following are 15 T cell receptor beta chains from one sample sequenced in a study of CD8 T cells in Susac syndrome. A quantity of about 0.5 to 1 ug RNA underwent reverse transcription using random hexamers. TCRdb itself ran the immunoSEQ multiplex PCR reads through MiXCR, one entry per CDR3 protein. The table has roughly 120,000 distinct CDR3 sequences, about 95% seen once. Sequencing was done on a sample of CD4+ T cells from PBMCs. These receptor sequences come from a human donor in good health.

The DNA for the CDR3 is TGCAGTGCGAGTGGCTCTACCTCCTACGAGCAGTACTTC. It is translated as CSASGSTSYEQYF. The chain couples TRBV20-1 to TRBJ2-7; D unresolved. V was pared by 6 bases and J by 0 bases, with 12 bases between. The germline V gene encodes CDR1 DFQATT and CDR2 SNEGSKA (reference sequence). The CDR3 consists of 13 residues.

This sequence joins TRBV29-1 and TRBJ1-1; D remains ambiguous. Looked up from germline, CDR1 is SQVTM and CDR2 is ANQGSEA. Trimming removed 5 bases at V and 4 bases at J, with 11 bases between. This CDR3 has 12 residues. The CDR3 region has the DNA TGCAGCGTTCGGAGGTCAGCCACTGAAGCTTTCTTT. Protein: CSVRRSATEAFF.

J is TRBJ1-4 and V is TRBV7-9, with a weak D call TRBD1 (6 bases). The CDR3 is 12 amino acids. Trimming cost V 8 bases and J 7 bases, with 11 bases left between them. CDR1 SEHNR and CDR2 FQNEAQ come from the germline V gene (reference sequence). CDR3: CASGGLGEKLFF. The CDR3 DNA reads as TGTGCCAGCGGGGGGCTTGGTGAAAAACTGTTTTTT.

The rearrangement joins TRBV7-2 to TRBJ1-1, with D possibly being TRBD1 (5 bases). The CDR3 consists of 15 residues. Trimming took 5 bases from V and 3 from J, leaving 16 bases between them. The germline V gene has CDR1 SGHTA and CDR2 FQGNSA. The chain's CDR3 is CASSPYLQGYTEAFF. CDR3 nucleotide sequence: TGTGCCAGCAGCCCCTATCTGCAGGGCTACACTGAAGCTTTCTTT. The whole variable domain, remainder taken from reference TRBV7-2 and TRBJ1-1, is GAGVSQSPSNKVTEKGKDVELRCDPISGHTALYWYRQSLGQGLEFLIYFQGNSAPDKSGLPSDRFSAERTGGSVSTLTIQRTQQEDSAVYLCASSPYLQGYTEAFFGQGTRLTVV.

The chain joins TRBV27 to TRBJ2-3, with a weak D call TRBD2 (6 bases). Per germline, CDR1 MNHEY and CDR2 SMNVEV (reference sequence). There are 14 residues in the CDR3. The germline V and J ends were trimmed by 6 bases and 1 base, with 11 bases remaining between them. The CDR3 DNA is TGTGCCAGCAGCCCGGGACTCGGCACAGATACGCAGTATTTT. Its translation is CASSPGLGTDTQYF.

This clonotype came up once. CDR3 residues: CASSLLGTGRSEQYF. The CDR3, as DNA: TGTGCCAGCAGCTTATTAGGGACGGGGCGTAGCGAGCAGTACTTC. The chain uses TRBV7-2 and TRBJ2-7; TRBD1 or TRBD2 may be the D gene (5 bases each). The length of the CDR3 is 15 residues. In germline, CDR1 is SGHTA, CDR2 FQGNSA. V shed 2 bases and J shed 6 bases, with 17 bases lying between them.

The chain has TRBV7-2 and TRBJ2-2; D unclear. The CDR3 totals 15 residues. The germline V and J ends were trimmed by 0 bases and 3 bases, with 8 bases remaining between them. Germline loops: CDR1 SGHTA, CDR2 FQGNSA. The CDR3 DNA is TGTGCCAGCAGCTTAGCCCCCGGCCACACCGGGGAGCTGTTTTTT. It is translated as CASSLAPGHTGELFF.

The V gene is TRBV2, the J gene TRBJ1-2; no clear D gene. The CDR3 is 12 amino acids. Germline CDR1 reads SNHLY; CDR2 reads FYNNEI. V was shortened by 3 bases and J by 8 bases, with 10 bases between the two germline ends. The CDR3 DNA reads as TGTGCCAGCAGTGACTCCACCCCGGGCTACACCTTC. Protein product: CASSDSTPGYTF.

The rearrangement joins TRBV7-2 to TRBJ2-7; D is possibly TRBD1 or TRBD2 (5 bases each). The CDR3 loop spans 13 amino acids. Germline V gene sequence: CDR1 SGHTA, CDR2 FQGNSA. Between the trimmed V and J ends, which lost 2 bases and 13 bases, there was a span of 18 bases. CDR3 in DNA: TGTGCCAGCAGCTTAACAAGTCGGGACCCCGGATACTTC. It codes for CASSLTSRDPGYF.

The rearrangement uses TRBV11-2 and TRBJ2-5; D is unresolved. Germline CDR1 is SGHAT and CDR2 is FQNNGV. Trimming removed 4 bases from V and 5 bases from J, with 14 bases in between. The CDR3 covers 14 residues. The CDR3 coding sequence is TGTGCCAGCAGCTCCCCTCGAGGCGGCGAGACCCAGTACTTC. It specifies CASSSPRGGETQYF.

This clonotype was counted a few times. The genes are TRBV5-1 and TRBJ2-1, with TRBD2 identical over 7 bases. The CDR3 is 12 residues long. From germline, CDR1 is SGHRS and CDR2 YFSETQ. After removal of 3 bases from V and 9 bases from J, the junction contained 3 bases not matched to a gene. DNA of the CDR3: TGCGCCAGCAGCTCGGGACTAATTGAGCAGTTCTTC. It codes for CASSSGLIEQFF.

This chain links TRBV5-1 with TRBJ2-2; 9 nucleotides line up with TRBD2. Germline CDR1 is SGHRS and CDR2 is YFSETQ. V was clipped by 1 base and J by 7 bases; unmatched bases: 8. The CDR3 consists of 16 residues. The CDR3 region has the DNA TGCGCCAGCAGCTTGAGTAGCGGGAGTAATATCGGGGAGCTGTTTTTT. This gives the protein CASSLSSGSNIGELFF.

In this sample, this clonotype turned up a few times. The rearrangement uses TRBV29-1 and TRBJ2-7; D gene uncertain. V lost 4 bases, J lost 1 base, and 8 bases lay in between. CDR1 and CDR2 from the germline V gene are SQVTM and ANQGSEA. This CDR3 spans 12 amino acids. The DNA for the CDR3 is TGCAGCGTTGCACCCGATTCCTACGAGCAGTACTTC. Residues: CSVAPDSYEQYF.

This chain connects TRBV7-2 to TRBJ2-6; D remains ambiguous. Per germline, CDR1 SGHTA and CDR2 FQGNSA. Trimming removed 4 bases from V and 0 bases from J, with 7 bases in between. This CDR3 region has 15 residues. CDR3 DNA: TGTGCCAGCAGCTCGCTTGGCTCTGGGGCCAACGTCCTGACTTTC. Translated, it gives CASSSLGSGANVLTF.

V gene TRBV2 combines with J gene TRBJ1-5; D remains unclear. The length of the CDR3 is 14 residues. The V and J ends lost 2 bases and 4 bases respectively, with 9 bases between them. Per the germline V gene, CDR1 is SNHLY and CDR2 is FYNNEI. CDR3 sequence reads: CASSERRINQPQHF. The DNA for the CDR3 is TGTGCCAGCAGTGAAAGAAGAATTAATCAGCCCCAGCATTTT.